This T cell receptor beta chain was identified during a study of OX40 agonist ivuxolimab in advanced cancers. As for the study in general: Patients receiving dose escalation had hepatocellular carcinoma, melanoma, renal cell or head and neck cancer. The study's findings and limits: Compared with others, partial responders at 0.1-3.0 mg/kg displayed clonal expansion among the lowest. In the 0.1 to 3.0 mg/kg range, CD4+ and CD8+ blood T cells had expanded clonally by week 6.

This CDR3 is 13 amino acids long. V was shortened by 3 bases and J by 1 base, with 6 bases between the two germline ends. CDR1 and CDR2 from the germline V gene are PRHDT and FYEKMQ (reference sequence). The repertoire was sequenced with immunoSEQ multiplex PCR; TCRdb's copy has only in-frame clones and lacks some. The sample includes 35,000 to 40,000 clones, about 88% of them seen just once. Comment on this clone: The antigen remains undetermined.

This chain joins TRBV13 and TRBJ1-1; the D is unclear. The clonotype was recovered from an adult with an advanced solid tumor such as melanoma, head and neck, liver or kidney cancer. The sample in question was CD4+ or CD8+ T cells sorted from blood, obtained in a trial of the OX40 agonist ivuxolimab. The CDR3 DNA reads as TGTGCCAGCAGCTTTGACTGGAACACTGAAGCTTTCTTT. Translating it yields CASSFDWNTEAFF.